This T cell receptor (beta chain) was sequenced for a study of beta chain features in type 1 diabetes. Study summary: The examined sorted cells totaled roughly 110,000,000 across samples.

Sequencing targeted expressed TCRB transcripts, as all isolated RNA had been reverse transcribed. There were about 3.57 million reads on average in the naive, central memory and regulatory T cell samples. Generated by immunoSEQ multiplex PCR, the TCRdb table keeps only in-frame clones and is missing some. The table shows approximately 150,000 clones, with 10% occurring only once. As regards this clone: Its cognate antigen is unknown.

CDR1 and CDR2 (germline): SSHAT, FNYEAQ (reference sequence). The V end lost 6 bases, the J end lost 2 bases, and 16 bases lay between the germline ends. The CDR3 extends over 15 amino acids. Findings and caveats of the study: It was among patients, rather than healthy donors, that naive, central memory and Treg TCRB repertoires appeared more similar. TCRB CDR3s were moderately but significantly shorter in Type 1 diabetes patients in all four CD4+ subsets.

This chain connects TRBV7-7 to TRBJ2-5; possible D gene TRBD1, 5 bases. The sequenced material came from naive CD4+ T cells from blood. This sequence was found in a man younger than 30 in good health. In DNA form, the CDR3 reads TGTGCCAGCAGTTTACGCAGGGTACGGCAAGAGACCCAGTACTTC. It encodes CASSLRRVRQETQYF.